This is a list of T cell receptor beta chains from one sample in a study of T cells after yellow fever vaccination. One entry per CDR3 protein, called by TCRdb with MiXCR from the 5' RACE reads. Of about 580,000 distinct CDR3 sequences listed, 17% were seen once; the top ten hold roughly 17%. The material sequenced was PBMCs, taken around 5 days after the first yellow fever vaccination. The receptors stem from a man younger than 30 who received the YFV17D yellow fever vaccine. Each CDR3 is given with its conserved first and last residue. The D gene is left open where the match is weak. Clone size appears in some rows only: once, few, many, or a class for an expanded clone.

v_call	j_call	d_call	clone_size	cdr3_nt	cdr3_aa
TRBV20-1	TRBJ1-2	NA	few	TGCAGTGCTAGAGATAGCGGGGCAGGATCCTATGGCTACACCTTC	CSARDSGAGSYGYTF
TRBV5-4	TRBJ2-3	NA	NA	TGTGCCAGCAGCTTGGCCCGGGTGGGCATAGATACGCAGTATTTT	CASSLARVGIDTQYF
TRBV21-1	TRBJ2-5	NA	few	TGTGCCAGCAGCGTCCCGGGACATCCAGGGGAGACCCAGTACTTC	CASSVPGHPGETQYF
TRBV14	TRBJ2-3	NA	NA	TGTGCCAGCAGCCCGAGTTTCGATACGCAGTATTTT	CASSPSFDTQYF
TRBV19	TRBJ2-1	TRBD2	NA	TGTGCCAGTAGTATAGCGGGGGGGCCACGTGAGCAGTTCTTC	CASSIAGGPREQFF
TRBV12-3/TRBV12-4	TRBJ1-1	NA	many	TGTGCCAGCAGTTCGGGGTCGCAGGCCTTCTTT	CASSSGSQAFF
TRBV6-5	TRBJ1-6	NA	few	TGTGCCAGCAGTTACACCGTGGCCCTGGGGAATTCACCCCTCCACTTT	CASSYTVALGNSPLHF
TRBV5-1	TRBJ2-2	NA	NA	TGCGCCAGCAGCTTGGTGTCCCTTTCCACTGCCGGGGAGCTGTTTTTT	CASSLVSLSTAGELFF
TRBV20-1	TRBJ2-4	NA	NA	TGCAGTGCCACCCAAAACATTCAGTACTTC	CSATQNIQYF
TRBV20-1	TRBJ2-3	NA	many	TGCAGTGCTAGAAGGGGGTCGGGTACAGATACGCAGTATTTT	CSARRGSGTDTQYF
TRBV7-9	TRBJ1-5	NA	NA	TGTGCCAGCAGCTCGGACGGATTATTGAATCAGCCCCAGCATTTT	CASSSDGLLNQPQHF
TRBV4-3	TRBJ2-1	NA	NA	TGCGCCAGCAGCAGACGACTTGAAAACAATGAGCAGTTCTTC	CASSRRLENNEQFF
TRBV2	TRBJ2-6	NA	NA	TGTGCCAGCAGTATGATGTCTGGGGCCAACGTCCTGACTTTC	CASSMMSGANVLTF
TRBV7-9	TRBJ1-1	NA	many	TGTGCCAGCAGCTTAGAAGACACTGAAGCTTTCTTT	CASSLEDTEAFF
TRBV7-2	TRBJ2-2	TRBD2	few	TGTGCCAGCAGCTTTCCCCAGCGGGGGGTGAACACCGGGGAGCTGTTTTTT	CASSFPQRGVNTGELFF
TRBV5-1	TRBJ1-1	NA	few	TGCGCCAGCAGCCTCCTCCCGGGGCCGAACACTGAAGCTTTCTTT	CASSLLPGPNTEAFF
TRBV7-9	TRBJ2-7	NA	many	TGTGCCAGCAGTGCCCGCTTCTACGAGCAGTACTTC	CASSARFYEQYF
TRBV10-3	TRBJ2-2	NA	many	TGTGCCATCAGCCCCCGACTCTCCGGGGAGCTGTTTTTT	CAISPRLSGELFF
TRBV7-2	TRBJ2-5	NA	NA	TGTGCCAGCAGCCCACGGAGGACCTACCAAGAGACCCAGTACTTC	CASSPRRTYQETQYF
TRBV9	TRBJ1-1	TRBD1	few	TGTGCCAGCAGCGTAGAGAGACAGGGGGCGGTGGGGAACACTGAAGCTTTCTTT	CASSVERQGAVGNTEAFF
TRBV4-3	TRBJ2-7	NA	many	TGCGCCAGCAGCCAAGGAGCGGCCAGCGCGTACGAGCAGTACTTC	CASSQGAASAYEQYF
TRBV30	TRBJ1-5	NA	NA	TGTGCCTCTGGGATGGTGGGTCAGCCCCAGCATTTT	CASGMVGQPQHF
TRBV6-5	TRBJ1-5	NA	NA	TGTGCCAGCAGTTATATGGCAGGGAGGAATCAGCCCCAGCATTTT	CASSYMAGRNQPQHF
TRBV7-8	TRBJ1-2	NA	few	TGTGCCAGCAGCTTAGCGGCAAGCCCTTCGTGCACCTTC	CASSLAASPSCTF
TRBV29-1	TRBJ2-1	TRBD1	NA	TGCAGCGTTGGGAGGGTCCGGACAGGGAGTAGAGACAGTAAGGACAATGAGCAGTTCTTC	CSVGRVRTGSRDSKDNEQFF
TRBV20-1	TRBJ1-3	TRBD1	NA	TGCAGTGCTAGCCGCGGGACAGCTAGAAACACCATATATTTT	CSASRGTARNTIYF
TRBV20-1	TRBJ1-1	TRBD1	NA	TGCAGTGCTAGGTGGGACAGGTGGAGAACTGAAGCTTTCTTT	CSARWDRWRTEAFF
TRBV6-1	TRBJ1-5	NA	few	TGTGCCAGCAGTAGAACCGGGAGTGGACCCAGGCAGGCCCAGCATTTT	CASSRTGSGPRQAQHF
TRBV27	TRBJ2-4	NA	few	TGTGCCAGCAGGGAAAATCCTTGGACAGGGAGGGGACGGAAAAACATTCAGTACTTC	CASRENPWTGRGRKNIQYF
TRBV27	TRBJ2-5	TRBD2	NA	TGTGCCAGCAGTTTCAGTGGTAGCGGGCTCCAAGAGACCCAGTACTTC	CASSFSGSGLQETQYF
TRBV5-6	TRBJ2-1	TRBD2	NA	TGTGCCAGCAGCTTTGTAGCGGGGGTTAATGAGCAGTTCTTC	CASSFVAGVNEQFF
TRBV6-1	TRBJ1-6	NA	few	TGTGCCAGCAGCCTCTTGGATTCGACCGCACCCCTCCACTTT	CASSLLDSTAPLHF
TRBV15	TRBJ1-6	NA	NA	TGTGCCACCAGCGAAGCCGGGGGACCATATAATTCACCCCTCCACTTT	CATSEAGGPYNSPLHF
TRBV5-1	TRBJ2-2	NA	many	TGCGCCAGCAGCTTGGCGGCTCGCGGGAACACCGGGGAGCTGTTTTTT	CASSLAARGNTGELFF
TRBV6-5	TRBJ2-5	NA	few	TGTGCCAGCAGTTACGGGCAGGGGCGCCGGGAGACCCAGTACTTC	CASSYGQGRRETQYF
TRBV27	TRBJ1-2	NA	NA	TGTGCCAGCAGTTTATCAGGATCGCATGGCTACACCTTC	CASSLSGSHGYTF
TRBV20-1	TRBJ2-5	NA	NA	TGCAGTGCTAGTCCGCCAAAATGGGCATGGGGAGAGACCCAGTACTTC	CSASPPKWAWGETQYF
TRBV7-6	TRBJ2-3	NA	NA	TGTGCCAGCAGTTTCCTTAACATGGTCAGGGGGAGGGATACGCAGTATTTT	CASSFLNMVRGRDTQYF
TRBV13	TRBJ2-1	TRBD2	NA	TGTGCCAGCAGCTTACTCGGGACTAGCGGGGTCGATGAGCAGTTCTTC	CASSLLGTSGVDEQFF
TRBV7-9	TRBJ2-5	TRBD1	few	TGTGCCAGCAGCTTAGTTGCAAGGGGACAGAAGGCCCAGTACTTC	CASSLVARGQKAQYF
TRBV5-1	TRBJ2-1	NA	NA	TGCGCCAGCAGCTTGGCTTCTAGGGGGTCGGGGAATGAGCAGTTCTTC	CASSLASRGSGNEQFF
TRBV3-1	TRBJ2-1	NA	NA	TGTGCCAGCAGCCAAGACGGGGCCAGGGGAACTGCTGAGCAGTTCTTC	CASSQDGARGTAEQFF
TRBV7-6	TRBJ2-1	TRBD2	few	TGTGCCAGCAGCTTAGGTTCTGGTAGCGGGGGTAATGAGCAGTTCTTC	CASSLGSGSGGNEQFF
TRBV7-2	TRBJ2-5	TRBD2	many	TGTGCCAGCAGCTTAGACGCGGGGGGGCAGGAGACCCAGTACTTC	CASSLDAGGQETQYF
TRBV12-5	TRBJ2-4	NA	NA	TGTGCTAGTGGAAATCCTACTCTAGCCAAAAACATTCAGTACTTC	CASGNPTLAKNIQYF
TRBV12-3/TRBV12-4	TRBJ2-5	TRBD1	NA	TGTGCCAGCAGGGGGACAGGGAGGGAGACCCAGTACTTC	CASRGTGRETQYF
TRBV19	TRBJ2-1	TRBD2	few	TGTGCCAGTAGTATTGCCGGGGGGGCCGGCAATGAGCAGTTCTTC	CASSIAGGAGNEQFF
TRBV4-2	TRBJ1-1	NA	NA	TGTGCCAGCAGCCTCAGGGCCGGGTCAATGAACACTGAAGCTTTCTTT	CASSLRAGSMNTEAFF
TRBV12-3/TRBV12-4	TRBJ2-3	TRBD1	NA	TGTGCCAGCAGGCCGGGACAGGGGGGGTCAGATACGCAGTATTTT	CASRPGQGGSDTQYF
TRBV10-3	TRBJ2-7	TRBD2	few	TGTGCCATCAGTGTTGGTAGCGGGGGTTACGAGCAGTACTTC	CAISVGSGGYEQYF
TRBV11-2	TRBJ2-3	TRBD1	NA	TGTGCCAGCAGCTTAAATCAGGGGGTGGATACGCAGTATTTT	CASSLNQGVDTQYF
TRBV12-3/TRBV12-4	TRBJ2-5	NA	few	TGTGCCAGCACCCTCGAACAGGGTCGGCAAGAGACCCAGTACTTC	CASTLEQGRQETQYF
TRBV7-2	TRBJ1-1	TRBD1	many	TGTGCCAGCAGCACCAGACAGGGGGAGGTTGAAGCTTTCTTT	CASSTRQGEVEAFF
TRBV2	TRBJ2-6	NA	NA	TGTGCCAGCAGTATTGGACTCTCTGGGGCCAACGTCCTGACTTTC	CASSIGLSGANVLTF